There are a few counts of the clone carrying this TCR beta chain. V trimming: 4 bases; J trimming: 3 bases; junction bases outside the gene matches: 5. The CDR3 contains 14 residues. Germline V gives CDR1 SGHRS, CDR2 YFSETQ. This entry comes from a study of blood T cell repertoires in COVID-19. Study-level information: COVID-19 samples, acute and convalescent, were from the United States, Italy and Spain. The analysed material was cDNA or gDNA that came from T cells, B-cell-depleted T cells, or PBMCs.

Profiling relied on immunoSEQ multiplex PCR, and the TCRdb table lists in-frame clones only, not all of them. The table has approximately 110,000 clones, around 87% seen once. This clonotype originated in a woman aged 80 or over with acute or convalescent COVID-19. The chain uses TRBV5-1 and TRBJ2-7; TRBD1 matches at 9 bases. Source material: peripheral blood. This CDR3 reads CASSTGQGSYEQYF. CDR3 bases: TGCGCCAGCAGCACTGGACAGGGGAGCTACGAGCAGTACTTC.